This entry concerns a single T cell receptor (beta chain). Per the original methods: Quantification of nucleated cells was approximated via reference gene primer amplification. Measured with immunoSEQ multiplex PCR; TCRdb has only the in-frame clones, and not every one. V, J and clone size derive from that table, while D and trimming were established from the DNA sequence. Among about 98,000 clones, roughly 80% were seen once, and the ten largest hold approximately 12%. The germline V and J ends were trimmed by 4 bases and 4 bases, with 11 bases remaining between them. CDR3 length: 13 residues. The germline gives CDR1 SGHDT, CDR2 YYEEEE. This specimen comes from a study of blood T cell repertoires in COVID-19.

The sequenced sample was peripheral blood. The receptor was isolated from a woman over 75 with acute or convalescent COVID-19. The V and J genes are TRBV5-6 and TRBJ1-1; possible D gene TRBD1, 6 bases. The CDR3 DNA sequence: TGTGCCAGCAGCATCTCAGGGGTCACTGAAGCTTTCTTT. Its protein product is CASSISGVTEAFF. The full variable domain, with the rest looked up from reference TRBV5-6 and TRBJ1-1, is DAGVTQSPTHLIKTRGQQVTLRCSPKSGHDTVSWYQQALGQGPQFIFQYYEEEERQRGNFPDRFSGHQFPNYSSELNVNALLLGDSALYLCASSISGVTEAFFGQGTRLTVV.